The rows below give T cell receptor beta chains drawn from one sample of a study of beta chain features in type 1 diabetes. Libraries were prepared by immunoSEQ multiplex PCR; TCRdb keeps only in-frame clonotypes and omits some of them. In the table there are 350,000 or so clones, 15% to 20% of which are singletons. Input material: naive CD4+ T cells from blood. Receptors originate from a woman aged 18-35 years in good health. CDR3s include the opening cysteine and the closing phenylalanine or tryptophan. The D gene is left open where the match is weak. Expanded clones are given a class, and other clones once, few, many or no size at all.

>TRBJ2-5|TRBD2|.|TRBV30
TGTGCCTGGACTCGAGCGGGAGGAGGGGAGACCCAGTACTTC
CAWTRAGGGETQYF
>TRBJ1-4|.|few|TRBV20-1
TGCAGTGCTGGGGGGGATGAAAAACTGTTTTTT
CSAGGDEKLFF
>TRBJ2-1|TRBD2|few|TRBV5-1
TGCGCCAGCAGCTTCGGGACTAGCGGGAGGAAGTCCTACAATGAGCAGTTCTTC
CASSFGTSGRKSYNEQFF
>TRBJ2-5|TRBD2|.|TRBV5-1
TGCGCCAGCAGCTTGGGAACTAGCGGACAAGAGACCCAGTACTTC
CASSLGTSGQETQYF
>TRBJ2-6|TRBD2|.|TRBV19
TGTGCCAGTAGTCCGTCCCCGGGAGCGGGGGGCTCAGGGGCCAACGTCCTGACTTTC
CASSPSPGAGGSGANVLTF
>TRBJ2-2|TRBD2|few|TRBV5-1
TGCGCCAGCAGCCTCCCCGGGACTAGCGGGGACACCGGGGAGCTGTTTTTT
CASSLPGTSGDTGELFF
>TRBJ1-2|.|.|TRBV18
TGTGCCAGCTCACGGCGGACAGAGACTAACTATGGCTACACCTTC
CASSRRTETNYGYTF
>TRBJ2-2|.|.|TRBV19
TGTGCCAGTAGTTCACAGAGGGGGTCCGGGGAGCTGTTTTTT
CASSSQRGSGELFF
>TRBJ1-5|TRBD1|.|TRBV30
TGTGCCTGGAGTGCGACAGGGGTCTCGGGTCAGCCCCAGCATTTT
CAWSATGVSGQPQHF
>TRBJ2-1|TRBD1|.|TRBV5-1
TGCGCCAGCAGCTTACAGGGGGCTGGTCGCAATGAGCAGTTCTTC
CASSLQGAGRNEQFF
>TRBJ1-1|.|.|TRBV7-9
TGTGCCAGCAGCTTACGACAGGAGTACACTGAAGCTTTCTTT
CASSLRQEYTEAFF
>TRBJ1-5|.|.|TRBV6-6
TGTGCCAGCAGTCGACAGGAGGCCAATCAGCCCCAGCATTTT
CASSRQEANQPQHF
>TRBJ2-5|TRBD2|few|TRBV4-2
TGTGCCAGCAGCCAAGAGAGGAGCGGGGGGGCCTTAGAGACCCAGTACTTC
CASSQERSGGALETQYF
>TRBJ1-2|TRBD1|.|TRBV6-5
TGTGCCAGCAGTTACTCAACAGGGGGATATGGCTACACCTTC
CASSYSTGGYGYTF
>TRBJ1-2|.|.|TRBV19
TGTGCCAGTAGCGGGGGGCGGAATGGCTACACCTTC
CASSGGRNGYTF
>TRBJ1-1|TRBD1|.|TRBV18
TGTGCCAGCTCACCGGGGACAGGGGCTTCTGACACTGAAGCTTTCTTT
CASSPGTGASDTEAFF
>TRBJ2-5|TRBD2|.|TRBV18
TGTGCCAGCTCACCGGTAGCGGGGCCCCGGGTAGAGACCCAGTACTTC
CASSPVAGPRVETQYF
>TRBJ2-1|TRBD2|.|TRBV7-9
TGTGCCAGCAGCCCGAGCGGGAGGGGTCGCAATGAGCAGTTCTTC
CASSPSGRGRNEQFF
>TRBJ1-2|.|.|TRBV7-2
TGTGCCAGCATCCCGTCTGGGGGGAGTGGCTACACCTTC
CASIPSGGSGYTF
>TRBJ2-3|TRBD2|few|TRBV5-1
TGCGCCACGAAAGCGGGAACTAGCACAGATACGCAGTATTTT
CATKAGTSTDTQYF
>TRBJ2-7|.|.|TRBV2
TGTGCCAGCAACCGCCCTGGGGCAGGCTACGAGCAGTACTTC
CASNRPGAGYEQYF
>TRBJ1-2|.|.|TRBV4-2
TGTGCCAGCAGCCAAGGGGAGAGAGGGCGCAGCTATGGCTACACCTTC
CASSQGERGRSYGYTF
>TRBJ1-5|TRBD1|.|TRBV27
TGTGCCAGCAGTTTACGACAGGGTAATCAGCCCCAGCATTTT
CASSLRQGNQPQHF
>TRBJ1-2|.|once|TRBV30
TGTGCCTGGAGTATCATGGGGGGATATGGCTACACCTTC
CAWSIMGGYGYTF
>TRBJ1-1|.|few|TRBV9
TGTGCCAGCAGCGTAGTTCAGGCGGGGGTCACTGAAGCTTTCTTT
CASSVVQAGVTEAFF
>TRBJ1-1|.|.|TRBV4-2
TGTGCCAGCAGCCAAGAGGCGGGATCTTTCTTT
CASSQEAGSFF
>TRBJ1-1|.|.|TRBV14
TGTGCCAGCAGCCTCCTTTCCAGGGGCCTGGACACTGAAGCTTTCTTT
CASSLLSRGLDTEAFF
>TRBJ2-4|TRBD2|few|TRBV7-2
TGTGCCAGCAGCTTCGGGACTAGCGGGAGGGGCGACATTCAGTACTTC
CASSFGTSGRGDIQYF
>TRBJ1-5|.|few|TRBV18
TGTGCCAGCTCACCGATGGAGGAGGGCGCGCCCCAGCATTTT
CASSPMEEGAPQHF
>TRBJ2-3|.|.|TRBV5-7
TGTGCCAGCAGCCCCGGGGTTAGAACAGATACGCAGTATTTT
CASSPGVRTDTQYF
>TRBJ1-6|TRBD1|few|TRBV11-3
TGTGCCAGCAGCAGGACAGGGCCTAATTCACCCCTCCACTTT
CASSRTGPNSPLHF
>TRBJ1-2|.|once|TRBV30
TGTGCCTGGAGGGGGCAGGGCGGACCTGGCCCCTATGGCTACACCTTC
CAWRGQGGPGPYGYTF
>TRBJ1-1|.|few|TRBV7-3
TGTGCCAGCAGCTTATCTCCTGGGGGCCAAGCTTTCTTT
CASSLSPGGQAFF
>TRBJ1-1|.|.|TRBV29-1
TGCAGCGTTCGGGACACCTTGAACACTGAAGCTTTCTTT
CSVRDTLNTEAFF
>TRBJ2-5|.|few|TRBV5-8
TGTGCCAGCAGCTTGCCGGGGGGCGGGGGAGAGACCCAGTACTTC
CASSLPGGGGETQYF
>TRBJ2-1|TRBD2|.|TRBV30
TGTGCCTGGAGTGTAGGTGCGGGGGAACACAATGAGCAGTTCTTC
CAWSVGAGEHNEQFF
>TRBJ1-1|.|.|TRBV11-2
TGTGCCAGCACCCCGGGGGGTGAAGCTTTCTTT
CASTPGGEAFF
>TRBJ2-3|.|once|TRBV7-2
TGTGCCAGCTCCTACTACCTGGGCACAGATACGCAGTATTTT
CASSYYLGTDTQYF
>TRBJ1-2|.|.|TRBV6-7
TGTGCCAGCAGCCCCGGCCGGGCAGGGGTGAACTATGGCTACACCTTC
CASSPGRAGVNYGYTF
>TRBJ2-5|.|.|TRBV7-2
TGTGCCAGCAGCTTAGAGAACTTAGTCTCCGCCCAGTACTTC
CASSLENLVSAQYF
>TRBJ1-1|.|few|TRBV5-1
TGCGCCAGCAGCTTGGCCGGCCAGGGCACTGAAGCTTTCTTT
CASSLAGQGTEAFF
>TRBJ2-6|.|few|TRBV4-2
TGTGCCAGCAGCCAGATTGCTGCGGGTCCCGGGGCCAACGTCCTGACTTTC
CASSQIAAGPGANVLTF
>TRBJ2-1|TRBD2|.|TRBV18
TGTGCCAGCTCACCAAGAGCCGGGACTAGCGACTACAATGAGCAGTTCTTC
CASSPRAGTSDYNEQFF
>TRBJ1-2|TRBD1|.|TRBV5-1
TGCGCCAGCAGCCCCACAGGGGGGGACTATGGCTACACCTTC
CASSPTGGDYGYTF
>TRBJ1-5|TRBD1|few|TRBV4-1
TGCGCCAGCAGCCCCGGGACAGATTATCAGCCCCAGCATTTT
CASSPGTDYQPQHF
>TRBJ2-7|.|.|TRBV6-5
TGTGCCAGCAGCCGAGCAAACGAGCAGTACTTC
CASSRANEQYF
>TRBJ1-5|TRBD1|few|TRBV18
TGTGCCAGCTCACGCGGGACAGCAGACAATCAGCCCCAGCATTTT
CASSRGTADNQPQHF
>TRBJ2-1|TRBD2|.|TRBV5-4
TGTGCCAGCAGCTTCCTAGCGGGTCCACACAATGAGCAGTTCTTC
CASSFLAGPHNEQFF
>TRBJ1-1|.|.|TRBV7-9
TGTGCCAGCAGCTCCCCCCTCGGAGGGTTATCCTCTGAAGCTTTCTTT
CASSSPLGGLSSEAFF
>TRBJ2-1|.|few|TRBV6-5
TGTGCCAGCAGTACTTTTTCCGATGAGCAGTTCTTC
CASSTFSDEQFF
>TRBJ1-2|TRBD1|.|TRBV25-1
TGTGCCAGCAAAGGTGCAGGGGGCTTTGGCTACACCTTC
CASKGAGGFGYTF
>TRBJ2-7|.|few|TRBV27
TGTGCCAGCAGTACAGGGTCCCGCGAGCAGTACTTC
CASSTGSREQYF
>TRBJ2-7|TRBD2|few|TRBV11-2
TGTGCCAGCAGCAACTCCCTAGCGGGATTGGGGTACGAGCAGTACTTC
CASSNSLAGLGYEQYF
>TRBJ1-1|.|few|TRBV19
TGTGCCAGTAGTCCCAGGGCCATCGGGAACACTGAAGCTTTCTTT
CASSPRAIGNTEAFF
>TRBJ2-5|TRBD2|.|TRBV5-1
TGCGCCAGCAGCGTGGTAAGCGGGGTGGAGACCCAGTACTTC
CASSVVSGVETQYF
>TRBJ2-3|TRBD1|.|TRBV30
TGTGCCTGGGGAGGACAGGGGGCCGCAGATACGCAGTATTTT
CAWGGQGAADTQYF
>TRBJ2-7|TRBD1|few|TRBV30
TGTGCCTGGAGTGTACAGGGGAACGAGCAGTACTTC
CAWSVQGNEQYF
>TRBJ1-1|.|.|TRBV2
TGTGCCAGCAGTCCCCACAGATTGAACACTGAAGCTTTCTTT
CASSPHRLNTEAFF
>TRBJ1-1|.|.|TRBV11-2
TGTGCCAGCAGCTTAATGGGCAGGAACACTGAAGCTTTCTTT
CASSLMGRNTEAFF
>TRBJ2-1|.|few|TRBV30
TGTGCCTGGGGTGACAGGCCCTGGGTCAATGAGCAGTTCTTC
CAWGDRPWVNEQFF